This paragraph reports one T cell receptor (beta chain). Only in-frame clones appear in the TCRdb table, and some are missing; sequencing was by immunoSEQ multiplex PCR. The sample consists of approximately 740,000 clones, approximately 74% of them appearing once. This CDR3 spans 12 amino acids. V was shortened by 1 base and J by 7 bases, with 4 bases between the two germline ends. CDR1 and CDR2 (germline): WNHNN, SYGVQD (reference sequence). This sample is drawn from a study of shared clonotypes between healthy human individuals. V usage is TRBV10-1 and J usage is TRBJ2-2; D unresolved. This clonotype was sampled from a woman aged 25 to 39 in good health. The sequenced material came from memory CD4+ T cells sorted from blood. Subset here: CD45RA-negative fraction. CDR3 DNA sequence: TGCGCCAGCAGTGAGTGGAGCGGGGAGCTGTTTTTT. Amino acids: CASSEWSGELFF.